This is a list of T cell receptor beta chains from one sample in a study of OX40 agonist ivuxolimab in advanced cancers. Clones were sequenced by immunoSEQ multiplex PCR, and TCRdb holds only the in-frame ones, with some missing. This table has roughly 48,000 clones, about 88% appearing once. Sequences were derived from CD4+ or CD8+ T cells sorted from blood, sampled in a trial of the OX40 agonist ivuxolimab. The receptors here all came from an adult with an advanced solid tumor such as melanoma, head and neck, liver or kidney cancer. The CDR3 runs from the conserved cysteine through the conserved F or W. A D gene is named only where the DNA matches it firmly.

CAWSDSVNQPQHF | TRBJ1-5 | NA | TRBV30
CASSRGANSREQFF | TRBJ2-1 | NA | TRBV7-9
CASSLGGSVYEQYF | TRBJ2-7 | TRBD2 | TRBV28
CASSRQGNYGYTF | TRBJ1-2 | TRBD1 | TRBV6-6
CASSGGQYF | TRBJ2-3 | TRBD2 | TRBV5-1
CASRADHQPQHF | TRBJ1-5 | NA | TRBV2
CASSIGYTGELFF | TRBJ2-2 | NA | TRBV19
CASSELGMSGFSRPYEQYF | TRBJ2-7 | NA | TRBV6-1
CASSQVGRNLYEQYF | TRBJ2-7 | NA | TRBV4-1
CASSQGGRLGNEQFF | TRBJ2-1 | NA | TRBV28
CASSFLSYEQYF | TRBJ2-7 | NA | TRBV7-6
CASSLEETIYF | TRBJ1-3 | NA | TRBV7-9
CASSTTRGSTEAFF | TRBJ1-1 | NA | TRBV6-5
CASRAAPAETQYF | TRBJ2-5 | NA | TRBV5-1
CASSVGAGGSYEQYF | TRBJ2-7 | TRBD2 | TRBV9
CASSELGTGFNEQFF | TRBJ2-1 | TRBD1 | TRBV6-1
CASSLEVRQVIPYEQYF | TRBJ2-7 | NA | TRBV5-1
CATSDRDETQYF | TRBJ2-5 | TRBD1 | TRBV15
CASSWDGSEYYEQYF | TRBJ2-7 | NA | TRBV5-1
CASSLTGTGNQPQHF | TRBJ1-5 | TRBD1 | TRBV5-4
CASSRGTSGGTDTQYF | TRBJ2-3 | TRBD2 | TRBV6-6
CASSLGRAGGGYELFF | TRBJ2-2 | TRBD1 | TRBV5-5
CAWKLAGVNTGELFF | TRBJ2-2 | TRBD2 | TRBV30
CAREEGSSYNEQFF | TRBJ2-1 | NA | TRBV27
CSVDRSETQYF | TRBJ2-5 | TRBD1 | TRBV20-1
CASSLGSIYEQYF | TRBJ2-7 | NA | TRBV11-1
CASSFREGDGTQYF | TRBJ2-5 | NA | TRBV7-2
CASSELQGAVGYTF | TRBJ1-2 | TRBD1 | TRBV2